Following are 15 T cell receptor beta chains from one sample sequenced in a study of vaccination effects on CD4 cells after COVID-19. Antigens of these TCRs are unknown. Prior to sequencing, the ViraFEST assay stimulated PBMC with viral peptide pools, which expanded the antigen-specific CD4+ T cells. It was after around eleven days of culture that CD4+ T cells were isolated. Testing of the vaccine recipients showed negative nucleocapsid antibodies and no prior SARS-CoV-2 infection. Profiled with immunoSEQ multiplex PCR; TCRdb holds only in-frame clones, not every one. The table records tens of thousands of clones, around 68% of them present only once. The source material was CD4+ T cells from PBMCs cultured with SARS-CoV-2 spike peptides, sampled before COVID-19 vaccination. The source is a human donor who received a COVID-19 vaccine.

CDR3 sequence (DNA): TGTGCCAGCAGTTTAGCAGGGGGGGCTGAAGCTTTCTTT. Encoded protein: CASSLAGGAEAFF. The chain carries TRBV12-3 or TRBV12-4 and TRBJ1-1, with D possibly matching TRBD1 (6 bases). This CDR3 has 13 residues. V was trimmed by 0 bases and J by 6 bases, leaving 8 bases between them.

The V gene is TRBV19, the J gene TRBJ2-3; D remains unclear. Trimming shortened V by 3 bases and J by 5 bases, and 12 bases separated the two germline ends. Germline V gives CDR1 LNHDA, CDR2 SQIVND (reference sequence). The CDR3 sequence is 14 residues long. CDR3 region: CASSIYGSEDTQYF. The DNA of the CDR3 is TGTGCCAGTAGTATTTACGGGTCGGAAGATACGCAGTATTTT.

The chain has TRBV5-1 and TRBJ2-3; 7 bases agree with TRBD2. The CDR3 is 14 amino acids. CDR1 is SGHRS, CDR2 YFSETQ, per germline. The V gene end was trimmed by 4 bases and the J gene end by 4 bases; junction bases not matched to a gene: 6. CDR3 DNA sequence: TGCGCCAGCAGCCCACCTAGCGGTGCAGATACGCAGTATTTT. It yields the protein CASSPPSGADTQYF.

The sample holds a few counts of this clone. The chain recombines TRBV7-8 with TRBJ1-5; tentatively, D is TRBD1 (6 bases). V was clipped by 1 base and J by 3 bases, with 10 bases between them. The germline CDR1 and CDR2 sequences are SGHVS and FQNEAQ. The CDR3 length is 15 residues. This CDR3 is CASSLGGQYNQPQHF. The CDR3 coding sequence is TGTGCCAGCAGCTTAGGCGGACAGTACAATCAGCCCCAGCATTTT.

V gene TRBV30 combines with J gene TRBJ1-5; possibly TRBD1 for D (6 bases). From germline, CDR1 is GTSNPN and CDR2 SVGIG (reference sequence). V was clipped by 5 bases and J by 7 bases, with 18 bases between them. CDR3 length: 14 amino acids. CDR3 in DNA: TGTGCCTGGGGGACCGGGACAAGAGGCCAGCCCCAGCATTTT. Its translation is CAWGTGTRGQPQHF.

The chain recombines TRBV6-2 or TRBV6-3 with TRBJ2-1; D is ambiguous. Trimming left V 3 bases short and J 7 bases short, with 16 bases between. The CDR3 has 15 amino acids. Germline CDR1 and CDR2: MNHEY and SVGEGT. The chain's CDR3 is CASSYSTVLPNEQFF. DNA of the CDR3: TGTGCCAGCAGTTATAGTACAGTTCTACCAAATGAGCAGTTCTTC.

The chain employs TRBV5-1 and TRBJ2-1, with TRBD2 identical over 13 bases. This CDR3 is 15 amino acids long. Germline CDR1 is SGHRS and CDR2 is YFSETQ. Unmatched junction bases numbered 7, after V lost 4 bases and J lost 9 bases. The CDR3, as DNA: TGCGCCAGCAGCCTACCGGGACTAGCGGGAATTGAGCAGTTCTTC. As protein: CASSLPGLAGIEQFF.

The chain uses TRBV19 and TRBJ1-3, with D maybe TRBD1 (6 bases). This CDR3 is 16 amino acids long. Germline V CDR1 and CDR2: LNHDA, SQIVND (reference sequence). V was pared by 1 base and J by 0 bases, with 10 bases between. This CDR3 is CASSIGGAISGNTIYF. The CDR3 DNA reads TGTGCCAGTAGTATAGGGGGGGCGATCTCTGGAAACACCATATATTTT.

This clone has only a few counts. Here the CDR3 DNA reads TGTGCCACCCGGACAGGATGGAACACCGGGGAGCTGTTTTTT. Translating gives CATRTGWNTGELFF. This chain links TRBV28 with TRBJ2-2; TRBD1 matches at 7 bases. V trimming: 10 bases; J trimming: 1 base; junction bases outside the gene matches: 6. The CDR3 is 14 residues long. CDR1 is MDHEN and CDR2 is SYDVKM in the germline V gene.

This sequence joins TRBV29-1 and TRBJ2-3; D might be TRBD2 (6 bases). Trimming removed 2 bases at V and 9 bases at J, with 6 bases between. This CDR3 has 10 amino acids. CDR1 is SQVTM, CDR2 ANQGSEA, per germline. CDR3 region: CSVERGTQYF. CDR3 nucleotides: TGCAGCGTTGAACGGGGGACGCAGTATTTT.

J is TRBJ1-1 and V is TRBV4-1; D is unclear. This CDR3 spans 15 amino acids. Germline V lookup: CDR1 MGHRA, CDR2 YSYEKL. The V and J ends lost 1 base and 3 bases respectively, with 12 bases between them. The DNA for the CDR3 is TGCGCCAGCAGCCAAGGGCAGGCCCCTCACACTGAAGCTTTCTTT. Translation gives CASSQGQAPHTEAFF.

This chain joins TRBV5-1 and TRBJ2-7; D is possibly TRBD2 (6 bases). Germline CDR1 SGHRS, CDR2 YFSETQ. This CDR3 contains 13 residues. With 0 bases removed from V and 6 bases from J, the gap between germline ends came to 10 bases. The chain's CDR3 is CASSLAGSSEQYF. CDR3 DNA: TGCGCCAGCAGCTTGGCCGGGAGCTCCGAGCAGTACTTC. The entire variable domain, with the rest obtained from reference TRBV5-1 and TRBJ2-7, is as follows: KAGVTQTPRYLIKTRGQQVTLSCSPISGHRSVSWYQQTPGQGLQFLFEYFSETQRNKGNFPGRFSGRQFSNSRSEMNVSTLELGDSALYLCASSLAGSSEQYFGPGTRLTVT.

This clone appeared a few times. CDR3 region: CASGRGSSNEQFF. The CDR3 nucleotides are TGTGCCAGCGGCAGGGGCTCTAGTAATGAGCAGTTCTTC. The chain carries TRBV11-3 and TRBJ2-1, with D maybe TRBD1 (6 bases). Trimming pared 8 bases from V and 7 bases from J, leaving 15 bases between. Germline loops: CDR1 SGHNT, CDR2 YENEEA. The length of the CDR3 is 13 residues.

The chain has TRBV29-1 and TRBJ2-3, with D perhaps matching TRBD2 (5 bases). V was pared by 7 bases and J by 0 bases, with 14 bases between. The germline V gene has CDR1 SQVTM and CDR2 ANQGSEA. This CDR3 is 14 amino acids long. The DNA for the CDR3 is TGCAGCGGGCGGGCAGTCTCTAGCACAGATACGCAGTATTTT. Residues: CSGRAVSSTDTQYF.

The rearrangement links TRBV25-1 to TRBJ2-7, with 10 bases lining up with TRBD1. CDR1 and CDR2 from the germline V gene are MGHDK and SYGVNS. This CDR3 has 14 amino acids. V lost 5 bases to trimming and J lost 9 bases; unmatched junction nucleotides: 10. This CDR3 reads CASSPGQGLFGQYF. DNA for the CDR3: TGTGCCAGCAGTCCGGGACAGGGGCTTTTTGGGCAGTACTTC.